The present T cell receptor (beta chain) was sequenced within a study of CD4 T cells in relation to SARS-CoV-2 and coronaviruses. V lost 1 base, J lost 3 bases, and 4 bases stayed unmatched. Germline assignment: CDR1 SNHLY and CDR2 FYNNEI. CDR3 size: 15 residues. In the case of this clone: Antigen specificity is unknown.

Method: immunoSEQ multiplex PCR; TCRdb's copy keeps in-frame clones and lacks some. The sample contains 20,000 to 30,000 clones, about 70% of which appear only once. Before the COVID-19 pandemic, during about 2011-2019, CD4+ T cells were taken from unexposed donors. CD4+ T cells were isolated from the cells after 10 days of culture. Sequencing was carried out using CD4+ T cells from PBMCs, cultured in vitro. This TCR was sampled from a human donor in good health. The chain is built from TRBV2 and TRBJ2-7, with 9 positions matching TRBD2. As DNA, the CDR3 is TGTGCCAGCAGTGAAGAGGGTAGCGGGAGCTACGAGCAGTACTTC. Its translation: CASSEEGSGSYEQYF.